These 25 T cell receptor beta chains were all obtained from the same sample, sequenced in a study of T cells after yellow fever vaccination. MiXCR, applied by TCRdb to the 5' RACE reads, yields one record per CDR3 protein. The data show 450,000 to 650,000 distinct CDR3 sequences, 20% to 25% seen once. The starting material was PBMCs, obtained roughly 20 days after the first yellow fever vaccination. The receptors originated from a man aged 18-30 years who received the YFV17D yellow fever vaccine.

This clonotype was detected ten times or more. The V gene is TRBV3-1, the J gene TRBJ2-5, with unresolved D. V was pared by 0 bases and J by 5 bases, with 4 bases between. CDR3 length: 12 amino acids. Germline CDR1 and CDR2: LGHDT and YNNKEL (reference sequence). CDR3 nucleotides: TGTGCCAGCAGCCAAGAACGGGAGACCCAGTACTTC. This gives the protein CASSQERETQYF.

In its sample, this clonotype was seen a few times. The chain has TRBV4-3 and TRBJ2-3, with a possible D match to TRBD2 (7 bases). V was shortened by 1 base and J by 4 bases, with 15 bases between the two germline ends. Germline V lookup: CDR1 LGHNA, CDR2 YSLEER. This CDR3 has 16 amino acids. Here the CDR3 DNA reads TGCGCCAGCAGCCAAGCTCCCGGGGGGCGCGCAGATACGCAGTATTTT. It translates to CASSQAPGGRADTQYF.

The chain recombines TRBV20-1 with TRBJ1-2; 7 nucleotides match TRBD1. The junction had 10 bases not matched to a gene; V was cut back by 5 bases and J by 4 bases. The CDR3 consists of 14 residues. Per the germline V gene, CDR1 is DFQATT and CDR2 is SNEGSKA (reference sequence). This CDR3 reads CSAQNVGGSYGYTF. CDR3 DNA: TGCAGTGCTCAAAATGTAGGGGGCTCCTATGGCTACACCTTC.

The rearrangement uses TRBV7-2 and TRBJ2-3; the D gene is possibly TRBD1 (6 bases). CDR1 is SGHTA, CDR2 FQGNSA, per germline. The CDR3 runs 14 residues. V was cut by 4 bases and J by 2 bases, with 10 bases left in between. The CDR3 bases are TGTGCCAGCAGCTCGGACAGACTCACAGATACGCAGTATTTT. It specifies CASSSDRLTDTQYF.

V usage is TRBV7-9 and J usage is TRBJ2-1; the D is unclear. V lost 5 bases, J lost 4 bases, and 12 bases lay in between. Germline V gives CDR1 SEHNR, CDR2 FQNEAQ (reference sequence). This CDR3 spans 14 amino acids. This chain's CDR3 is CASSLGIRYNEQFF. CDR3 DNA sequence: TGTGCCAGCAGCCTAGGTATCCGATACAATGAGCAGTTCTTC.

This chain uses TRBV12-3 or TRBV12-4 with TRBJ2-7, with D unresolved. V was cut by 5 bases and J by 2 bases, with 4 bases left in between. The CDR3 totals 11 residues. The CDR3, as DNA: TGTGCCAGCAGTAAAGCCTACGAGCAGTACTTC. Residues: CASSKAYEQYF.

This chain links TRBV7-9 with TRBJ2-3; D is perhaps TRBD2 (6 bases). V lost 3 bases, J lost 6 bases, and 16 bases lay in between. The CDR3 is 15 residues long. Per germline, CDR1 SEHNR and CDR2 FQNEAQ (reference sequence). CDR3 DNA sequence: TGTGCCAGCAGCTTTAAAAGAGGGCTAGCGGATACGCAGTATTTT. This gives the protein CASSFKRGLADTQYF.

The J gene is TRBJ1-5, the V gene TRBV19, with D unresolved. The length of the CDR3 is 13 residues. The V gene lost 6 bases and the J gene lost 7 bases, with 13 bases spanning the gap. The germline V gene encodes CDR1 LNHDA and CDR2 SQIVND (reference sequence). The CDR3 DNA sequence: TGTGCCAGTAGCATTATGAGGGCCCAGCCCCAGCATTTT. Its translation: CASSIMRAQPQHF.

This chain's CDR3 is CASSLDGGGTLYNEQFF. CDR3 DNA: TGTGCCAGCAGCTTAGATGGCGGGGGGACCCTTTACAATGAGCAGTTCTTC. J is TRBJ2-1 and V is TRBV11-2; the match to TRBD2 covers 8 bases. The CDR3 is 17 amino acids. Germline values: CDR1 SGHAT, CDR2 FQNNGV. Unmatched junction bases numbered 8, after V lost 0 bases and J lost 4 bases.

This clonotype was picked up a small number of times. The rearrangement joins TRBV20-1 to TRBJ1-5; 7 bases align to TRBD1. V lost 4 bases to trimming and J lost 5 bases; unmatched junction nucleotides: 8. This CDR3 is 14 amino acids long. Per germline, CDR1 DFQATT and CDR2 SNEGSKA (reference sequence). CDR3 in amino acids: CSATPGRGHQPQHF. The CDR3 nucleotides read TGCAGTGCTACCCCGGGAAGGGGGCATCAGCCCCAGCATTTT.

The rearrangement joins TRBV4-1 to TRBJ2-3; TRBD2 aligns across 7 bases. The V and J ends lost 0 bases and 2 bases, in that order; junction bases with no gene match: 14. Germline CDR1 reads MGHRA; CDR2 reads YSYEKL. The CDR3 runs 19 residues. CDR3 coding DNA: TGCGCCAGCAGCCAAGATGGGGGGGAGGTACTGTCGGCCACAGATACGCAGTATTTT. Protein product: CASSQDGGEVLSATDTQYF.

This clonotype was observed a handful of times. The chain carries TRBV3-1 and TRBJ2-2; D not certain. The CDR3 extends over 13 amino acids. Germline V gene lookup returns CDR1 LGHDT and CDR2 YNNKEL (reference sequence). The ends were cut back, 3 bases at V and 5 bases at J, with 7 bases in the middle. The CDR3 DNA is TGTGCCAGCAGCCATACTGAGACCGGGGAGCTGTTTTTT. As protein: CASSHTETGELFF. The variable domain in full, completed from reference TRBV3-1 and TRBJ2-2, reads DTAVSQTPKYLVTQMGNDKSIKCEQNLGHDTMYWYKQDSKKFLKIMFSYNNKELIINETVPNRFSPKSPDKAHLNLHINSLELGDSAVYFCASSHTETGELFFGEGSRLTVL.

This clonotype was observed a few times. V is TRBV7-8 and J is TRBJ2-3; D possibly corresponds to TRBD2 (5 bases). The V end lost 5 bases, the J end lost 2 bases, and 11 bases lay between the germline ends. Germline values: CDR1 SGHVS, CDR2 FQNEAQ. The CDR3 is 14 amino acids. The CDR3 bases are TGTGCCAGCAGCCCAGGAGACTACACAGATACGCAGTATTTT. It translates to CASSPGDYTDTQYF.

The gene calls are TRBV6-5 and TRBJ2-7; 10 positions agree with TRBD1. The CDR3 is 18 amino acids. V trimming: 0 bases; J trimming: 3 bases; junction bases outside the gene matches: 11. CDR1 is MNHEY, CDR2 SVGAGI, per germline. CDR3 amino acids: CASSYSGGGTGVNYEQYF. DNA of the CDR3: TGTGCCAGCAGTTACTCGGGCGGTGGGACAGGGGTTAACTACGAGCAGTACTTC.

CDR3 bases: TGTGCCACCCCACCGGGGAACCACAATGAGCAGTTCTTC. Translated, it gives CATPPGNHNEQFF. The V call is TRBV7-9, the J call TRBJ2-1, with TRBD2 as a possible D gene (5 bases). Germline assignment: CDR1 SEHNR and CDR2 FQNEAQ (reference sequence). Between the trimmed V and J ends, which lost 10 bases and 5 bases, there was a span of 15 bases. The CDR3 is 13 residues long. Full variable domain (outside the CDR3, taken from reference TRBV7-9 and TRBJ2-1): DTGVSQNPRHKITKRGQNVTFRCDPISEHNRLYWYRQTLGQGPEFLTYFQNEAQLEKSRLLSDRFSAERPKGSFSTLEIQRTEQGDSAMYLCATPPGNHNEQFFGPGTRLTVL.

There are a few counts of this clonotype. The J gene is TRBJ1-4, the V gene TRBV4-3; no reliable D call. V dropped 0 bases and J dropped 9 bases, with 8 bases sitting between them. This CDR3 is built from 13 residues. Germline CDR1 is LGHNA and CDR2 is YSLEER. In nucleotides, the CDR3 is TGCGCCAGCAGCCAAGATCTAACTCAAAAACTGTTTTTT. Residues: CASSQDLTQKLFF.

The chain carries TRBV15 and TRBJ2-7, with D possibly TRBD2 on 7 matching bases. V shed 4 bases and J shed 3 bases, with 16 bases lying between them. The CDR3 is 15 amino acids. Germline assignment: CDR1 LNHNV and CDR2 YYDKDF (reference sequence). CDR3 sequence reads: CATSINRGARYEQYF. CDR3 bases: TGTGCCACCAGCATCAACCGGGGGGCCCGCTACGAGCAGTACTTC.

The chain employs TRBV15 and TRBJ1-1; D uncertain. The CDR3 spans 13 residues. The germline gives CDR1 LNHNV, CDR2 YYDKDF (reference sequence). Deletions cut 3 bases from V and 0 bases from J, with 5 bases between. CDR3 region: CATSRAVNTEAFF. CDR3 nucleotides: TGTGCCACCAGCAGGGCCGTGAACACTGAAGCTTTCTTT.

J is TRBJ2-2 and V is TRBV27; TRBD1 or TRBD2 may be the D gene (5 bases each). This CDR3 has 17 residues. V was shortened by 7 bases and J by 4 bases, with 22 bases between the two germline ends. Germline-derived CDR1 and CDR2 are MNHEY and SMNVEV (reference sequence). CDR3 amino acids: CASTLKEDLGATGELFF. In nucleotides, the CDR3 is TGTGCCAGCACTCTAAAAGAAGATCTCGGGGCCACCGGGGAGCTGTTTTTT.

This clonotype came up a few times. This sequence joins TRBV27 and TRBJ2-7; D unclear. Per germline, CDR1 MNHEY and CDR2 SMNVEV (reference sequence). Trimming left V 0 bases short and J 6 bases short, with 12 bases between. CDR3 length: 14 amino acids. Here the CDR3 reads CASSLSKLGPEQYF. Written as DNA, the CDR3 is TGTGCCAGCAGTTTATCGAAACTCGGGCCCGAGCAGTACTTC.

The rearrangement uses TRBV27 and TRBJ2-3; tentatively, D is TRBD2 (7 bases). Trimming removed 4 bases at V and 2 bases at J, with 16 bases between. CDR1 is MNHEY and CDR2 is SMNVEV in the germline V gene (reference sequence). The CDR3 has 16 amino acids. The CDR3 is CASSSLGGGLTDTQYF. CDR3 DNA sequence: TGTGCCAGCAGTTCTTTGGGCGGGGGCCTCACAGATACGCAGTATTTT.

This clonotype has just a few counts. The chain employs TRBV20-1 and TRBJ2-5; D gene uncertain. With 5 bases removed from V and 7 bases from J, the gap between germline ends came to 23 bases. Germline CDR1 is DFQATT and CDR2 is SNEGSKA (reference sequence). This CDR3 spans 15 amino acids. This CDR3 reads CSAFKPVSQRRTQYF. For the CDR3, the DNA is TGCAGTGCTTTTAAGCCAGTCTCTCAAAGGCGGACCCAGTACTTC.

The CDR3 sequence: CASSTTEGVYEQYV. The CDR3 DNA follows: TGTGCCAGCAGCACCACTGAAGGGGTCTACGAGCAGTACGTC. The chain combines TRBV6-1 with TRBJ2-7; maybe TRBD1 (5 bases). Germline V CDR1 and CDR2: MNHNS, SASEGT. This CDR3 is 14 amino acids long. The V end lost 6 bases, the J end lost 3 bases, and 15 bases lay between the germline ends.

CDR3: CASSFMTSGSTGELFF. The CDR3 region has the DNA TGTGCCAGCAGCTTCATGACTAGCGGAAGCACCGGGGAGCTGTTTTTT. This chain links TRBV5-6 with TRBJ2-2, with 9 bases aligning to TRBD2. V shed 2 bases and J 4 bases; nucleotides not matched to a gene: 6. CDR3 length: 16 residues. Per the germline V gene, CDR1 is SGHDT and CDR2 is YYEEEE.

This chain links TRBV19 with TRBJ1-2; a possible D gene is TRBD1 (6 bases). This CDR3 contains 13 residues. V was cut by 10 bases and J by 5 bases, with 17 bases left in between. Germline loops: CDR1 LNHDA, CDR2 SQIVND (reference sequence). This CDR3 is CATFPGTIYGYTF. The DNA for the CDR3 is TGTGCCACCTTTCCCGGGACAATATATGGCTACACCTTC.